Here is one T cell receptor (beta chain) with its context. This clone was seen once. Its antigen has not been determined. There are no base qualities to consult, and no much larger clone falls within one base. The CDR3 numbers 14 residues from cysteine through phenylalanine. Only the CDR3 DNA stays, 42 bases, in frame from base 1. Based on the germline V gene, the CDR1 and CDR2 sequences are SGHVS and FQNEAQ. Trimming removed 2 bases from V and 3 bases from J, leaving 10 bases between the germline ends. This sample was included in a study of blood T cell repertoires in COVID-19 (dated by TCRdb to the early 2020s). Regarding the study in general: Collaborator samples came from the United States, Italy and Spain and covered acute and convalescent phases of COVID-19. The prospective study material was composed of cDNA or gDNA derived from T cells, B-cell-depleted T cells, or PBMCs. Subjects who had been exposed to COVID-19, were actively infected with it, or had recovered from it provided the deeply sampled blood TCRbeta repertoires that made up the dataset. The repertoires were released in a freely available public database intended as a resource for research on the immune response to SARS-CoV-2. The samples were drawn from the first 160 participants of the ongoing ImmuneRACE study and from 1,254 subjects provided by 6 global collaborators. A de-identified subject ID, COVID-19 status, age in years and sex were almost always included in the sample metadata. Where available, HLA class I and class II types were taken from metadata supplied by the sample provider and were not determined by assay-based typing.

The study at large found these results: Clinical and demographic metadata were provided uncurated, with the amount varying by source and participant.

The immunoSEQ Assay, a bias-controlled multiplex PCR, was used to amplify TCRbeta CDR3 regions from genomic DNA. The source study handled its data this way. The number of nucleated cells in each sample was estimated by amplification of reference gene primers within the assay. Sequence reads were collapsed and filtered to measure the absolute abundance of every unique TCRbeta CDR3 rearrangement. Productive Simpson clonality was computed per sample as the square root of Simpson's diversity index over productive rearrangements. TCRdb took this table from immuneACCESS and kept in-frame rearrangements with V and J called. Such tables lack part of the clones; where checked against another copy, unresolved V genes explain under half of the gap, and the rest is unexplained. That table is the source of V, J and clone size, and D and trimming were worked out from the DNA. The sample contains roughly 110,000 clones, about two thirds of them found a single time. The top ten clonotypes cover approximately 0.9% of the sample.

Each collaborating institution followed its own protocols to collect whole blood in K2EDTA tubes. Collaborator samples were shipped for TCRbeta analysis as frozen whole blood, isolated PBMCs, or DNA extracted from either sample type. The TCR originated in a human donor with acute or convalescent COVID-19. The donor label of this sample is uncertain. The source material was peripheral blood. The chain uses TRBV7-8 and TRBJ1-1, and TRBD1 may be the D gene, going by 6 matching bases. The CDR3 sequence is CASSLRRTDTEAFF. The sequenced DNA: TGTGCCAGCAGCTTACGCCGGACAGACACTGAAGCTTTCTTT.